The rows below give T cell receptor beta chains drawn from one sample of a study of blood T cell repertoires in COVID-19. Sequenced by immunoSEQ multiplex PCR; TCRdb stores in-frame clones only, minus some. This table holds around 63,000 clones, roughly 90% found once. Material: peripheral blood. The receptors here all came from an elderly woman with acute or convalescent COVID-19. Both conserved end residues are part of each CDR3. Each record gives: clone size, D gene, J gene, V gene, CDR3 DNA, CDR3 protein. A D gene is named only where the DNA matches it firmly. A row's size may be missing; if present it is once, few, many or a size class.

>.|TRBD2|TRBJ2-7|TRBV29-1
TGCAGCGTTGAAGATCGGTGGAGGAGCGGGACCTACGAGCAGTACTTC
CSVEDRWRSGTYEQYF
>.|.|TRBJ2-6|TRBV28
TGTGCCAGCATAAGACCGACAGGCGGCCCTGGGGCCAACGTCCTGACTTTC
CASIRPTGGPGANVLTF
>.|TRBD1|TRBJ2-7|TRBV2
TGTGCCAGCGTCTATGGACAGGTGTACGAGCAGTACTTC
CASVYGQVYEQYF
>.|TRBD2|TRBJ2-3|TRBV7-2
TGTGCCAGCAGCATACTAGCGGGGGGGGATAATACGCAGTATTTT
CASSILAGGDNTQYF
>.|.|TRBJ2-4|TRBV28
TGTGCCAGCAGTTACCCCGGCAGGCGGGACATTCAGTACTTC
CASSYPGRRDIQYF
>.|.|TRBJ2-7|TRBV28
TGTGCCAGCAGTTCACAGGGCCACGAGCAGTACTTC
CASSSQGHEQYF
>.|.|TRBJ1-2|TRBV10-3
TGTGCCATCAGTCCTGCCGGCAGGCCTAACTATGGCTACACCTTC
CAISPAGRPNYGYTF
>.|TRBD2|TRBJ2-1|TRBV27
TGTGCCAGCAGTCCGGATAGCGGGAGGGACGGGGGTGAGCAGTTCTTC
CASSPDSGRDGGEQFF
>.|.|TRBJ1-4|TRBV2
TGTGCCAGCAGTTTGGGACACTCTAATGAAAAACTGTTTTTT
CASSLGHSNEKLFF
>.|TRBD2|TRBJ2-3|TRBV3-1/TRBV3-2
TGTGCCAGCAGCCCGGGACTAGCGGGGGGAACTAGCACAGATACGCAGTATTTT
CASSPGLAGGTSTDTQYF
>.|.|TRBJ1-1|TRBV27
TGTGCCAGCAGTCGAGTGTGGAACACTGAAGCTTTCTTT
CASSRVWNTEAFF
>.|.|TRBJ1-5|TRBV6-5
TGTGCCAGCAGCCCAATGTCGACAGAGAATCAGCCCCAGCATTTT
CASSPMSTENQPQHF
>.|TRBD1|TRBJ1-1|TRBV4-1
TGCGCCAGCAGCCTTTACTTGGGGACAGGGAATACTGAAGCTTTCTTT
CASSLYLGTGNTEAFF
>once|.|TRBJ2-5|TRBV7-9
TGTGCCAGCAGCTTAGGTGGGACACCACCAGAGACCCAGTACTTC
CASSLGGTPPETQYF
>.|.|TRBJ1-4|TRBV7-8
TGTGCCAGCAGCCCCACCTACGTCCACGAAAAACTGTTTTTT
CASSPTYVHEKLFF
>.|.|TRBJ2-1|TRBV7-9
TGTGCCAGCAGCGTCAGGAGGGGTCGGGCGGGCAATGAGCAGTTCTTC
CASSVRRGRAGNEQFF
>.|TRBD2|TRBJ2-4|TRBV28
TGTGCCAGCAGTAGATCGACTAGCGGGAGATTAAACATTCAGTACTTC
CASSRSTSGRLNIQYF
>.|.|TRBJ2-2|TRBV14
TGTGCCAGCAAGCGGACAGAGAACACCGGGGAGCTGTTTTTT
CASKRTENTGELFF
>.|.|TRBJ2-5|TRBV2
TGTGCCAGCAACGACAGGTCGGGAGAGACCCAGTACTTC
CASNDRSGETQYF
>.|TRBD1|TRBJ1-6|TRBV30
TGTGCCTGGGAAGGGACAGGAAGCTCACCCCTCCACTTT
CAWEGTGSSPLHF
>.|TRBD1|TRBJ2-7|TRBV7-3
TGTGCCAGCAGGGATACAGACAGGGGGCCGCCCTACTACGAGCAGTACTTC
CASRDTDRGPPYYEQYF
>.|.|TRBJ1-1|TRBV6-6
TGTGCCAGCAGTAGCAGGAGGGAAAACACTGAAGCTTTCTTT
CASSSRRENTEAFF
>.|.|TRBJ2-7|TRBV5-4
TGTGCCAGCAGCTTGCAGGGGAGCACCTCCGAGCAGTACTTC
CASSLQGSTSEQYF
>.|TRBD1|TRBJ1-1|TRBV7-3
TGTGCCAGCAGCACCCCAGGGGGCTGGACCACTGAAGCTTTCTTT
CASSTPGGWTTEAFF
>.|TRBD2|TRBJ2-7|TRBV7-8
TGTGCCAGCAGCTTAGGGGTTAGCGGGGTCTCCTACGAGCAGTACTTC
CASSLGVSGVSYEQYF
>.|.|TRBJ2-7|TRBV27
TGTGCCACCAGCGGGACAGCCTCCTACGAGCAGTACTTC
CATSGTASYEQYF
>.|TRBD1|TRBJ1-6|TRBV7-2
TGTGCCAGCAGCTTCCCGGGACAGGGTAATTCACCCCTCCACTTT
CASSFPGQGNSPLHF
>.|TRBD2|TRBJ2-3|TRBV27
TGTGCCAGCAGTTTAGGCTTCCTAGCGGGCACAGATACGCAGTATTTT
CASSLGFLAGTDTQYF
>.|TRBD1|TRBJ2-7|TRBV5-1
TGCGCCAGCAGTTTAGACAGGGGGCCGGGGGAGCAGTACTTC
CASSLDRGPGEQYF
>.|.|TRBJ2-1|TRBV5-6
TGTGCCAGCAGGTATGACTCCGACAATGAGCAGTTCTTC
CASRYDSDNEQFF
>.|.|TRBJ2-5|TRBV25-1
TGTGCCAGCAGTGAAGACAGATCGTACCAAGAGACCCAGTACTTC
CASSEDRSYQETQYF